This T cell receptor beta chain was found in a study of CD8 T cells in Susac syndrome. An input of 0.5 to 1 ug of RNA was subjected to reverse transcription using random hexamers. TCRdb passed the immunoSEQ multiplex PCR reads through MiXCR, listing each CDR3 protein once. The table records some 190,000 distinct CDR3 sequences, about 95% of them present only once. The V gene's germline CDR1 is KGHSH and CDR2 LQKENI. The CDR3 extends over 15 amino acids. Trimming left V 0 bases short and J 5 bases short, with 13 bases between. The control participants were healthy donors, and these controls were matched with respect to both age and sex.

This clonotype originated in a human donor in good health. Input material: CD4+ T cells from PBMCs. The chain links TRBV18 to TRBJ2-5; D is tentatively TRBD1 or TRBD2 (5 bases each). For the CDR3, the DNA is TGTGCCAGCTCACCACCGGGACCTTTTTTGGAGACCCAGTACTTC. It encodes CASSPPGPFLETQYF.